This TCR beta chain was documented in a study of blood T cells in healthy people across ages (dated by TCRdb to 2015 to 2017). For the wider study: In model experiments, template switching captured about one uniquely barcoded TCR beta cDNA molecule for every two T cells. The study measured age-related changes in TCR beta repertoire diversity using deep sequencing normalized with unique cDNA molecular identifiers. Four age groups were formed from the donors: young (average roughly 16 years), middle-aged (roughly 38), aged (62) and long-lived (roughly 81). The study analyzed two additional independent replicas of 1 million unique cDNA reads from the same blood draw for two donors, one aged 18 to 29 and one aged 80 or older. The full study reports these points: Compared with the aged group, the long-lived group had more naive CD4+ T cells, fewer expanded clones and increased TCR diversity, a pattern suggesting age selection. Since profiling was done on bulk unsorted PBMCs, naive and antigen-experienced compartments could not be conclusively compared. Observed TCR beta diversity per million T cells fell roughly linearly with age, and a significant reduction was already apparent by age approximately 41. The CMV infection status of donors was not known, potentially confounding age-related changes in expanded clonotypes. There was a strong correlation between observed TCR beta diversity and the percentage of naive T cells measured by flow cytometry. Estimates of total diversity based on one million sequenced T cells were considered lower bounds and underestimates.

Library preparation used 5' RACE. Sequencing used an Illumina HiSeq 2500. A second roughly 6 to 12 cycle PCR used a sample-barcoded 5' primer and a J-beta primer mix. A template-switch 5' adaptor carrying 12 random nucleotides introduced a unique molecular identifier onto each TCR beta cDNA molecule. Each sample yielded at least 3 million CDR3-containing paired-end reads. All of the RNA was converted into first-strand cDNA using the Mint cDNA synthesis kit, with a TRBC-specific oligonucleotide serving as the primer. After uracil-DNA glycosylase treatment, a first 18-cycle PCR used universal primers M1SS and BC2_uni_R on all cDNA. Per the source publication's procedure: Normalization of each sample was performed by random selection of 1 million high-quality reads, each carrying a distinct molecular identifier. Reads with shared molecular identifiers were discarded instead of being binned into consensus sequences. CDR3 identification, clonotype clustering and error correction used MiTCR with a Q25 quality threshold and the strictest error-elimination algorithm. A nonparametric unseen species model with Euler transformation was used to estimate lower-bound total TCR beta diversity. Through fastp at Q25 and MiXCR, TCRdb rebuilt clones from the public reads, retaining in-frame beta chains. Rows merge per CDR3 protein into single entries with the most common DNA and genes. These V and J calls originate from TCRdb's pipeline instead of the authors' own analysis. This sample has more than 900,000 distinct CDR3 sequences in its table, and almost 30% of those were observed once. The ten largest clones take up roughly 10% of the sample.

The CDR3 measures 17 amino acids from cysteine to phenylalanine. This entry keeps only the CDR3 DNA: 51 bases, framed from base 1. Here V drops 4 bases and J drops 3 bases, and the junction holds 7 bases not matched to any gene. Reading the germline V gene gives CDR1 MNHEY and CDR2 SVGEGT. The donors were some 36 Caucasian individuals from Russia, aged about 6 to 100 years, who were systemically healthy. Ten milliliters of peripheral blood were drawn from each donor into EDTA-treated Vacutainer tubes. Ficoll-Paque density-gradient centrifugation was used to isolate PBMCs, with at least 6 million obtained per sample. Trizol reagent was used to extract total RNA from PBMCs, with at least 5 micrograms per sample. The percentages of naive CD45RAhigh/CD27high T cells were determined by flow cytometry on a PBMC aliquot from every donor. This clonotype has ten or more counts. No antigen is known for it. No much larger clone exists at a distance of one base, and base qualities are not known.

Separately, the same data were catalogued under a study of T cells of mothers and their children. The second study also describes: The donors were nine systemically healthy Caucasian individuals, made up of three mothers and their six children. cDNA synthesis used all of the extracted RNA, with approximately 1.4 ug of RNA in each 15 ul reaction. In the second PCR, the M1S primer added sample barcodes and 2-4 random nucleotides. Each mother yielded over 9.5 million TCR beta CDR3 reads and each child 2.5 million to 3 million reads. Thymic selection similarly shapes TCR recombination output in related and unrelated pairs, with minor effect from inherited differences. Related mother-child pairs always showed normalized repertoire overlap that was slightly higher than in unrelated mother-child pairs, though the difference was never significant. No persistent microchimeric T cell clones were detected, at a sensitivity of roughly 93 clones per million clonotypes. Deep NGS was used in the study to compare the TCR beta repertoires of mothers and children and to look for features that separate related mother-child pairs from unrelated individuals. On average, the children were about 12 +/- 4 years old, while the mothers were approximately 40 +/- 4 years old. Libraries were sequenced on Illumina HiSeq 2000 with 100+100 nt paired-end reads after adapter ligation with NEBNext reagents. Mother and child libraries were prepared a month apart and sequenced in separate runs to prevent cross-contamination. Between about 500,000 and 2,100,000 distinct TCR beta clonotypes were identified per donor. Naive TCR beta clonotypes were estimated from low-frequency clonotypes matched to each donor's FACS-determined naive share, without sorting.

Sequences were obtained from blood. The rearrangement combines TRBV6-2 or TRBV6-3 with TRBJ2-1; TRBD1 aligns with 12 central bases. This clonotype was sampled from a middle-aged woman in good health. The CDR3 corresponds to CASSSTGTGGRYNEQFF. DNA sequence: TGTGCCAGCAGTTCCACCGGGACAGGGGGCCGCTACAATGAGCAGTTCTTC.